Listed below are T cell receptor beta chains from one sample, sequenced in a study of beta chain features in type 1 diabetes. Sequenced by immunoSEQ multiplex PCR; TCRdb stores in-frame clones only, minus some. The sample consists of roughly 150,000 clones, over 8.5% of them appearing once. Source material: central memory CD4+ T cells from blood. Every receptor here comes from a man aged 18-30 years in good health. The CDR3 runs from the conserved cysteine through the conserved F or W. The D gene is left open where the match is weak. Clone size appears in some rows only: once, few, many, or a class for an expanded clone.

TGTGCCAGCTCGCAAGGGTCCCAGGGTGCGTACGAGCAGTACTTC | CASSQGSQGAYEQYF | . | TRBJ2-7 | TRBV18 | . | 15
TGTGCCAGCTCACCGCTGGACAGAGACAATGAGCAGTTCTTC | CASSPLDRDNEQFF | . | TRBJ2-1 | TRBV18 | . | 14
TGCGCCAGCAGCTTGGTGGGTCAATCTGGGGAGCTGTTTTTT | CASSLVGQSGELFF | . | TRBJ2-2 | TRBV5-1 | few | 14
TGTGCCAGCAGCCCCCAAGGACTAGCGGGTATCAATGAGCAGTTCTTC | CASSPQGLAGINEQFF | TRBD2 | TRBJ2-1 | TRBV11-3 | . | 16
TGCAGCGTTGATGAGAAGACCCAGTACTTC | CSVDEKTQYF | . | TRBJ2-5 | TRBV29-1 | . | 10
TGTGCCAGCAGGAAGCGGACGGATGGAAACACCATATATTTT | CASRKRTDGNTIYF | . | TRBJ1-3 | TRBV6-6 | few | 14
TGTGCCAGTAGTATGACAGGGTACGAGCAGTACTTC | CASSMTGYEQYF | TRBD1 | TRBJ2-7 | TRBV19 | . | 12
TGTGCCAGCAGTTACCGGCTATCCGAAAAACTGTTTTTT | CASSYRLSEKLFF | . | TRBJ1-4 | TRBV6-5 | . | 13
TGTGCCAGCAGCCAAGGAGGGACACCCGCCAGGGAGACCCAGTACTTC | CASSQGGTPARETQYF | . | TRBJ2-5 | TRBV4-2 | many | 16
TGTGCCAGCATTGCTTCGGGACTAACCTACGAGCAGTACTTC | CASIASGLTYEQYF | TRBD2 | TRBJ2-7 | TRBV28 | . | 14
TGTGCCAGCAGCTTAGAAAACAGGGGGCGCGAGCAGTACTTC | CASSLENRGREQYF | TRBD1 | TRBJ2-7 | TRBV7-2 | . | 14
TGCGCCAGCAGCCGCTCCCAGGGGGACAGGCTTTACGAGCAGTACTTC | CASSRSQGDRLYEQYF | TRBD1 | TRBJ2-7 | TRBV4-1 | many | 16
TGCAGCGCTTCCACCCGACAGGGGAGATTGGCCTTC | CSASTRQGRLAF | TRBD1 | TRBJ1-2 | TRBV29-1 | . | 12
TGTGCCAGCAGTGTGAGACTAGCCTCCTACAATGAGCAGTTCTTC | CASSVRLASYNEQFF | TRBD2 | TRBJ2-1 | TRBV6-4 | . | 15
TGTGCCAGCAGACAGACAGGGGTAAACTATGGCTACACCTTC | CASRQTGVNYGYTF | TRBD1 | TRBJ1-2 | TRBV27 | few | 14
TGCGCCAGCAGCTTGGGTAGCGGGGGCTACAATGAGCAGTTCTTC | CASSLGSGGYNEQFF | TRBD2 | TRBJ2-1 | TRBV5-1 | few | 15
TGTGCCAGCAGTTTCCGTTGGTTGCGGGACGGCGGGGAGCTGTTTTTT | CASSFRWLRDGGELFF | . | TRBJ2-2 | TRBV28 | many | 16
TGTGCCAGCAGCAAACGAACAACCGGGACATTCTCCTACGAGCAGTACTTC | CASSKRTTGTFSYEQYF | . | TRBJ2-7 | TRBV21-1 | few | 17
TGTGCCAGCAGTTACTCAGGGCCCAGGAGTGGGGCCCAGCATTTT | CASSYSGPRSGAQHF | . | TRBJ1-5 | TRBV6-6 | . | 15
TGCAGTGCACCGGACCGGGGGGCTTTCTTT | CSAPDRGAFF | . | TRBJ1-1 | TRBV20-1 | few | 10
TGCGCCAGCAGCCAAGATGGAGGGACCAATCAGCCCCAGCATTTT | CASSQDGGTNQPQHF | . | TRBJ1-5 | TRBV4-3 | . | 15
TGTGCCAGCACCCATCGGGACGGCAACTATGGCTACACCTTC | CASTHRDGNYGYTF | . | TRBJ1-2 | TRBV6-6 | . | 14
TGTGCCAGCAGCCTTGACAGGGGGAGGAACACTGAAGCTTTCTTT | CASSLDRGRNTEAFF | TRBD1 | TRBJ1-1 | TRBV7-2 | . | 15
TGCGCCAGCAGCGTGATTGGGGAGATCGATACGCAGTATTTT | CASSVIGEIDTQYF | . | TRBJ2-3 | TRBV5-1 | . | 14
TGTGCCACCAGCAGTGGCCCGGGACCCAGCGCCTATGGCTACACCTTC | CATSSGPGPSAYGYTF | . | TRBJ1-2 | TRBV15 | few | 16
TGTGCCAGCAGCGGAAAGAGGGGAGTAGTGACAGATACGCAGTATTTT | CASSGKRGVVTDTQYF | . | TRBJ2-3 | TRBV25-1 | . | 16
TGTGCCAGCAGCTACGGCGATGGCACTGAAGCTTTCTTT | CASSYGDGTEAFF | . | TRBJ1-1 | TRBV9 | few | 13
TGTGCCAGCAGCTTGGCAGGGGTAGACGAGCAGTACTTC | CASSLAGVDEQYF | . | TRBJ2-7 | TRBV5-6 | . | 13
TGTGCCAGCAGCCCTTCCAGGGCAGGGCGCAATGAGCAGTTCTTC | CASSPSRAGRNEQFF | . | TRBJ2-1 | TRBV7-9 | many | 15
TGTGCCAGCAGCCAAGCATTTATCCAGAACACTGAAGCTTTCTTT | CASSQAFIQNTEAFF | . | TRBJ1-1 | TRBV4-2 | few | 15
TGCGCCAGCAGCCAAGAGAGGACAGCTTCCCCGGGCAATCAGCCCCAGCATTTT | CASSQERTASPGNQPQHF | . | TRBJ1-5 | TRBV4-1 | few | 18
TGCGCCAGCAGCCAAGGCCGACAGGGACCCACCCGTGGAAACACCATATATTTT | CASSQGRQGPTRGNTIYF | TRBD1 | TRBJ1-3 | TRBV4-1 | many | 18
TGTGCCAGCAGCCAAGGGACTAGCGGGGTGAACACCGGGGAGCTGTTTTTT | CASSQGTSGVNTGELFF | TRBD2 | TRBJ2-2 | TRBV4-2 | many | 17
TGTGCCAGCAGCTTTGAGACTAGCGGCGAGCAGTACTTC | CASSFETSGEQYF | TRBD2 | TRBJ2-7 | TRBV7-3 | few | 13
TGTGCCAGCAGCCTCAACCGGGGCAGGGGACAGCCCCAGCATTTT | CASSLNRGRGQPQHF | . | TRBJ1-5 | TRBV7-2 | . | 15
TGCAGCGCCCTGAAGGCCGGAAACACTGAAGCTTTCTTT | CSALKAGNTEAFF | . | TRBJ1-1 | TRBV29-1 | few | 13
TGTGCCAGCAGTGAAGGGGGGGACCCACGACCCCAGCATTTT | CASSEGGDPRPQHF | . | TRBJ1-5 | TRBV25-1 | few | 14
TGTGCCAGCAGCGTGCGGACAGGGCTCTCCTACGAGCAGTACTTC | CASSVRTGLSYEQYF | TRBD1 | TRBJ2-7 | TRBV9 | many | 15
TGTGCCAGCAGCGTAGCGGGGGACGGTAATTCACCCCTCCACTTT | CASSVAGDGNSPLHF | . | TRBJ1-6 | TRBV9 | . | 15
TGTGCCAGCAGCTTGTTCCGGACTAGCGGAGCCCAGGGAGATACGCAGTATTTT | CASSLFRTSGAQGDTQYF | TRBD2 | TRBJ2-3 | TRBV5-6 | . | 18